These T cell receptor beta chains were read from a single sample in a study of T cells expressing NK-cell markers. TCRdb reanalyzed the 5' RACE reads and collapses them to one entry per CDR3 protein, without DNA. The listing contains 300,000 to 450,000 distinct CDR3 sequences. The specimen sequenced was blood T cells: a sorted CD56 or NKG2C T cell subset, CD4+ or CD8+ T cells, or bulk PBMC T cells (not recorded which). The receptors were sampled from a man aged 18-70 years in good health. The CDR3 runs from the conserved cysteine through the conserved F or W. Fields, in order: V gene, J gene, CDR3 protein.

v_call: TRBV6-1
j_call: TRBJ2-5
cdr3_aa: CASSELAGDQETQYF

v_call: TRBV7-3
j_call: TRBJ2-3
cdr3_aa: CASSLGGAGPDGTQYF

v_call: TRBV7-2
j_call: TRBJ2-7
cdr3_aa: CASSLARIATYEQYF

v_call: TRBV20-1
j_call: TRBJ2-2
cdr3_aa: CSARGLKNTGELFF

v_call: TRBV9
j_call: TRBJ1-2
cdr3_aa: CASSPSQAYYGYTF

v_call: TRBV7-8
j_call: TRBJ2-2
cdr3_aa: CASSHRTGELFF

v_call: TRBV29-1
j_call: TRBJ2-5
cdr3_aa: CSVERGIETQYF

v_call: TRBV20-1
j_call: TRBJ2-7
cdr3_aa: CSARDSIRDEQYF

v_call: TRBV20-1
j_call: TRBJ2-3
cdr3_aa: CSAPGTSGPTDTQYF

v_call: TRBV5-5
j_call: TRBJ1-2
cdr3_aa: CASSRKMDSGSYGYTF

v_call: TRBV3-1
j_call: TRBJ2-4
cdr3_aa: CASSQMAGTGLAKNIQYF

v_call: TRBV6-5
j_call: TRBJ1-5
cdr3_aa: CASSYSSATQPQHF

v_call: TRBV24-1
j_call: TRBJ2-7
cdr3_aa: CATSDPRGTAPYEQYF

v_call: TRBV5-1
j_call: TRBJ1-2
cdr3_aa: CASSKSAEANYGYTF

v_call: TRBV7-9
j_call: TRBJ2-5
cdr3_aa: CASSQKGGQYF

v_call: TRBV2
j_call: TRBJ2-5
cdr3_aa: CASSFNWETQYF

v_call: TRBV11-2
j_call: TRBJ2-1
cdr3_aa: CASSPRVYNGGARNEQFF

v_call: TRBV12-3/TRBV12-4
j_call: TRBJ2-7
cdr3_aa: CASSPTGRYEQYF

v_call: TRBV5-1
j_call: TRBJ2-7
cdr3_aa: CASSLVSGLSYEQYF

v_call: TRBV2
j_call: TRBJ2-7
cdr3_aa: CASSGSARYEQYF

v_call: TRBV6-1
j_call: TRBJ1-5
cdr3_aa: CASSELQRSNQPQHF

v_call: TRBV5-1
j_call: TRBJ2-1
cdr3_aa: CASSGLAGPSRNNEQFF

v_call: TRBV29-1
j_call: TRBJ1-2
cdr3_aa: CSGRTGMYGYTF

v_call: TRBV12-3/TRBV12-4
j_call: TRBJ2-3
cdr3_aa: CASSLWVPGDTQYF

v_call: TRBV6-5
j_call: TRBJ2-2
cdr3_aa: CASSYSGDYGSYTGELFF

v_call: TRBV12-3/TRBV12-4
j_call: TRBJ2-6
cdr3_aa: CASSKDRHSGANVLTF

v_call: TRBV15
j_call: TRBJ2-4
cdr3_aa: CATSRGENIQYF

v_call: TRBV12-3/TRBV12-4
j_call: TRBJ2-3
cdr3_aa: CASSFIQGKDTQYF

v_call: TRBV11-1
j_call: TRBJ2-3
cdr3_aa: CASSLGRASAPARTDTQYF

v_call: TRBV5-1
j_call: TRBJ2-2
cdr3_aa: CASSTPGNGELFF

v_call: TRBV2
j_call: TRBJ2-3
cdr3_aa: CASSVQGASDTQYF

v_call: TRBV7-3
j_call: TRBJ2-3
cdr3_aa: CASSDRDTQYF

v_call: TRBV7-9
j_call: TRBJ1-1
cdr3_aa: CASWEPLRNTEAFF

v_call: TRBV7-2
j_call: TRBJ1-1
cdr3_aa: CASGLPLRDTEAFF

v_call: TRBV7-9
j_call: TRBJ2-1
cdr3_aa: CAGKVWDNEQFF

v_call: TRBV6-5
j_call: TRBJ2-4
cdr3_aa: CASRINTGSDIQYF